This TCR beta chain stems from a study of STAT5B mutations in CD4+ large granular lymphocyte leukemia. Findings and caveats of the study: 8/27 top patient clones versus 2/35 control clones were TRBV06-family. Patient CD4-sorted repertoires stayed more clonal than healthy ones after leukemic-clone removal.

TCRdb's copy holds only in-frame clones and misses some; the assay was immunoSEQ multiplex PCR. The sample carries over 25,000 clones, 70% to 85% recorded once. Germline CDR1 reads SGHRS; CDR2 reads YFSETQ. Trimming stripped 0 bases from V and 7 bases from J, with 10 bases between. CDR3 length: 13 amino acids. As for this clone: Its antigen is undetermined.

Control samples were healthy donors' buffy coats. The sequenced sample was CD4+ T cells from blood buffy coats. The V gene is TRBV5-1, the J gene TRBJ1-2, with D maybe TRBD1 (6 bases). The TCR sequence derives from a human donor in good health. The CDR3 region is CASSLVGGGGYTF. The CDR3 bases are TGCGCCAGCAGCTTGGTTGGGGGCGGTGGCTACACCTTC. The full variable domain, with the rest looked up from reference TRBV5-1 and TRBJ1-2, is KAGVTQTPRYLIKTRGQQVTLSCSPISGHRSVSWYQQTPGQGLQFLFEYFSETQRNKGNFPGRFSGRQFSNSRSEMNVSTLELGDSALYLCASSLVGGGGYTFGSGTRLTVV.